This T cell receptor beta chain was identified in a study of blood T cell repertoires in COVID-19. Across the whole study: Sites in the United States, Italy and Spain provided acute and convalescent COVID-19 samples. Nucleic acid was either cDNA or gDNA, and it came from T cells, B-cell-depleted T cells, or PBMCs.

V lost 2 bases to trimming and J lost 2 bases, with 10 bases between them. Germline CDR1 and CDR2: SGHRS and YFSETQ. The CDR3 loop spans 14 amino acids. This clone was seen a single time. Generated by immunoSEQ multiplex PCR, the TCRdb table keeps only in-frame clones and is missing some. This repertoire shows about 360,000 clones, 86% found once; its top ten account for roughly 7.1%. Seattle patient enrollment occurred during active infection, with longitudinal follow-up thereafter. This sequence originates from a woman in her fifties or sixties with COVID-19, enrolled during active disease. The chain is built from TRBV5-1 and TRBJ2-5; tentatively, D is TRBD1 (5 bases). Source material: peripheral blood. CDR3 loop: CASSFRQPQETQYF. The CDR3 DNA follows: TGCGCCAGCAGCTTCCGACAGCCTCAAGAGACCCAGTACTTC. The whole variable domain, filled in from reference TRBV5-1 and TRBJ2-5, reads KAGVTQTPRYLIKTRGQQVTLSCSPISGHRSVSWYQQTPGQGLQFLFEYFSETQRNKGNFPGRFSGRQFSNSRSEMNVSTLELGDSALYLCASSFRQPQETQYFGPGTRLLVL.